Below, 9 T cell receptor beta chains from the same sample are listed, as sequenced in a study of T cell repertoires in cytomegalovirus infection (dated 2019 in TCRdb). In light of the paper, this sample's treatment or condition label describes: in vitro stimulation with specific CMV peptide epitopes to enrich CMV-specific T cells. These TCRs' antigens remain unknown. Instrument used: Illumina HiSeq 1500. Using fastp at Q25 and MiXCR, TCRdb reprocessed the public reads and kept productive beta chains. Each entry merges the rows of one CDR3 protein and shows their most common DNA and genes. Present in this sample are tens of thousands of distinct CDR3 sequences, 40% of which were seen just once. Approximately 93% of the sample is held by the ten biggest clonotypes. The source material was CD8+ T cells from cultured PBMCs, sampled from culture after CMV antigen stimulation. Receptors were obtained from a human donor in good health (CMV status not recorded). Some clones in this sample may be carry-over from other donors' samples.

This clonotype occurred a few times. The V gene is TRBV7-9, the J gene TRBJ1-4; 9 bases align to TRBD1. The CDR3 extends over 16 amino acids. J gave up 3 bases and V 5 bases, and 7 bases lay outside the gene matches. Per the germline V gene, CDR1 is SEHNR and CDR2 is FQNEAQ (reference sequence). CDR3 loop: CASSRTQGAANEKLFF. The DNA for the CDR3 is TGTGCCAGCAGCAGAACACAGGGGGCGGCTAATGAAAAACTGTTTTTT.

This chain uses TRBV27 with TRBJ1-6, with 8 bases aligning to TRBD1. Germline CDR1 reads MNHEY; CDR2 reads SMNVEV (reference sequence). Trimming took 4 bases from V and 8 from J; bases not matched to a gene: 13. The CDR3 loop spans 17 amino acids. As DNA, the CDR3 is TGTGCCAGCAGTTCCACCGGGACAGGTTGGGGTGATTCACCCCTCCACTTT. Its translation is CASSSTGTGWGDSPLHF.

This clonotype was seen many times. The V and J genes are TRBV7-2 and TRBJ1-2; 9 bases align to TRBD1. The CDR3 runs 17 residues. The trim removed 4 bases at V and 4 bases at J, leaving 13 bases unmatched. Per germline, CDR1 SGHTA and CDR2 FQGNSA. As DNA, the CDR3 is TGTGCCAGCAGCTCATCATTACAGGGGGCGAGGGTCTATGGCTACACCTTC. This codes for CASSSSLQGARVYGYTF.

The chain is built from TRBV7-9 and TRBJ1-4; tentative D call: TRBD1 (5 bases). This CDR3 region has 17 residues. Germline assignment: CDR1 SEHNR and CDR2 FQNEAQ (reference sequence). V was shortened by 6 bases and J by 5 bases, with 22 bases between the two germline ends. CDR3 DNA: TGTGCCAGCAGTCTAGGGACCCTCGAGGGAGGAAATGAAAAACTGTTTTTT. Its protein is CASSLGTLEGGNEKLFF.

This chain connects TRBV29-1 to TRBJ2-5; D gene uncertain. V dropped 3 bases and J dropped 0 bases, with 14 bases sitting between them. Per germline, CDR1 SQVTM and CDR2 ANQGSEA. The CDR3 has 15 residues. The CDR3 here is CSVELTRSNQETQYF. Here the CDR3 DNA reads TGCAGCGTTGAGTTGACAAGGAGTAACCAAGAGACCCAGTACTTC.

In this sample, this clonotype turned up many times. CDR3 DNA sequence: TGTGCCAGCAGCTTAGGGGCAGGGGGTAGCAATCAGCCCCAGCATTTT. The encoded protein is CASSLGAGGSNQPQHF. The chain combines TRBV7-6 with TRBJ1-5; 7 nucleotides agree with TRBD1. V shed 1 base and J 0 bases; nucleotides not matched to a gene: 3. CDR1 is SGHVS, CDR2 FNYEAQ, per germline. CDR3 length: 16 residues.

The V and J genes are TRBV19 and TRBJ2-1, with TRBD2 identical over 8 bases. CDR1 and CDR2 (germline): LNHDA, SQIVND (reference sequence). V lost 5 bases to trimming and J lost 2 bases; unmatched junction nucleotides: 5. The CDR3 has 15 residues. CDR3 region: CASSLGLATYNEQFF. The CDR3 DNA sequence: TGTGCCAGTAGTCTCGGACTAGCCACCTACAATGAGCAGTTCTTC.

The genes are TRBV6-5 and TRBJ2-7, with a tentative D call TRBD1 (7 bases). Germline CDR1 is MNHEY and CDR2 is SVGAGI. V was trimmed by 6 bases and J by 2 bases, leaving 11 bases between them. The CDR3 has 13 residues. The CDR3 nucleotides read TGTGCCAGCAGCCCCAGGGGGGCCTACGAGCAGTACTTC. Its translation is CASSPRGAYEQYF.

The chain has TRBV14 and TRBJ1-2; TRBD1 matches 10 bases. The V segment lost 3 bases and the J segment 6 bases; nucleotides outside the gene matches: 7. Germline values: CDR1 SGHDN, CDR2 FVKESK. The CDR3 loop spans 15 amino acids. The CDR3 loop reads CASSHEDRGIDGYTF. CDR3 bases: TGTGCCAGCAGCCATGAGGACAGGGGGATCGATGGCTACACCTTC.